The 22 T cell receptor beta chains reported below all come from one sample, sequenced in a study of regulatory T cells in long-lasting Graves disease. Time point here: persistent/refractory GD, antithyroid drugs over 5 years with positive TRAb. Following extraction of RNA from PBMCs, that RNA was used to make the TCR library. TCR beta libraries were built with iRepertoire HTBI primers and Arm-PCR of CDR3 regions. Using its own MiXCR run on the multiplex PCR reads, TCRdb lists one record per CDR3 protein. The table includes some 450,000 distinct CDR3 sequences, 23% detected once. Source: peripheral blood mononuclear cells (PBMCs), taken when the disease was refractory, from a patient treated with antithyroid drugs. The origin of the receptors is a female donor with Graves disease.

About this clonotype itself: It may be a read error: a sequence one base away is much more abundant. The chain couples TRBV11-2 to TRBJ1-1; D is unresolved. The V end was cut by 0 bases, the J end by 7 bases, with 12 bases between. CDR1 is SGHAT, CDR2 FQNNGV, per germline. CDR3 length: 14 amino acids. The DNA of the CDR3 is TGTGCCAGCAGCTTAGATTTTCATGTTAATGAAGCTTTCTTT. Amino acids: CASSLDFHVNEAFF.

CDR3 DNA: TGTGCCAGCAGCGCCGCCGGGACTAGCGAACAAGAGACCCAGTACTTC. It is translated as CASSAAGTSEQETQYF. This chain uses TRBV9 with TRBJ2-5; 10 bases are shared with TRBD2. The CDR3 is 16 amino acids. The germline V gene encodes CDR1 SGDLS and CDR2 YYNGEE. After removal of 3 bases from V and 2 bases from J, the junction contained 7 bases not matched to a gene.

The table lists this clonotype with many counts. This chain connects TRBV2 to TRBJ1-1; D ambiguous. CDR1 SNHLY and CDR2 FYNNEI come from the germline V gene. The CDR3 is 11 amino acids. The V and J ends lost 8 bases and 3 bases respectively, with 7 bases between them. CDR3 sequence: CASVVDTEAFF. The CDR3 DNA reads TGTGCCAGCGTCGTAGACACTGAAGCTTTCTTT.

The CDR3 protein is CASSYSGQGMPQHF. The CDR3 DNA reads TGTGCCAGCAGTTACTCGGGACAGGGGATGCCCCAGCATTTT. This chain uses TRBV6-6 with TRBJ1-5, with 10 bases fitting TRBD1. There are 14 residues in the CDR3. The V gene end was trimmed by 0 bases and the J gene end by 9 bases; junction bases not matched to a gene: 2. Germline-derived CDR1 and CDR2 are MNHNY and SVGAGI (reference sequence).

The genes are TRBV5-1 and TRBJ1-4; tentative D call: TRBD1 (5 bases). The CDR3 is made up of 15 amino acids. The V gene's germline CDR1 is SGHRS and CDR2 YFSETQ. The V end was cut by 0 bases, the J end by 8 bases, with 14 bases between. The CDR3 loop reads CASSLAGTAIEKLFF. The CDR3 DNA sequence: TGCGCCAGCAGCTTGGCCGGGACGGCTATCGAAAAACTGTTTTTT.

This rearrangement joins TRBV5-1 to TRBJ2-3; D remains ambiguous. Per the germline V gene, CDR1 is SGHRS and CDR2 is YFSETQ. CDR3 length: 11 residues. The V and J ends lost 6 bases and 4 bases respectively, with 6 bases between them. Here the CDR3 reads CASMTADTQYF. The CDR3, as DNA: TGCGCCAGCATGACGGCAGATACGCAGTATTTT.

In this sample, this clonotype turned up many times. V usage is TRBV28 and J usage is TRBJ2-4; 7 positions agree with TRBD1. V dropped 5 bases and J dropped 8; count of bases not matched to a gene: 15. This CDR3 spans 16 amino acids. Germline CDR1 and CDR2: MDHEN and SYDVKM. The CDR3 sequence: CASSPTGQVPRDIQYF. The CDR3 DNA sequence: TGTGCCAGCAGTCCAACTGGACAGGTTCCTAGGGACATTCAGTACTTC.

The J gene is TRBJ1-1, the V gene TRBV6-1; D perhaps matches TRBD1 (5 bases). The germline CDR1 and CDR2 sequences are MNHNS and SASEGT. The CDR3 runs 15 residues. V gave up 6 bases and J gave up 6 bases, with 20 bases separating them. CDR3 sequence reads: CASRQTGTLGAEAFF. CDR3 in DNA: TGTGCCAGCAGGCAGACCGGGACTCTAGGCGCTGAAGCTTTCTTT.

This clonotype was seen ten or more times. The chain is built from TRBV6-1 and TRBJ2-7; D remains unclear. Germline lookup yields CDR1 MNHNS and CDR2 SASEGT. The CDR3 spans 15 residues. Trimming took off 7 bases at V and 3 bases at J, with 19 bases between the two ends. The CDR3 coding sequence is TGTGCCAGCACTCCACGGGCCGAATATCACTACGAGCAGTACTTC. Translation: CASTPRAEYHYEQYF.

Many counts were recorded for this clonotype. The chain carries TRBV5-1 and TRBJ2-2; 16 bases match TRBD2. J lost 0 bases, V lost 4 bases, and 3 bases had no gene match. The length of the CDR3 is 18 residues. CDR1 is SGHRS, CDR2 YFSETQ, per germline. In DNA form, the CDR3 reads TGCGCCAGCAGCCGGGGACTAGCGGGAGGGCCGAACACCGGGGAGCTGTTTTTT. Translation gives CASSRGLAGGPNTGELFF.

This chain links TRBV6-6 with TRBJ2-5, with D perhaps TRBD2 (6 bases). The assigned J gene may be wrong: the sequence end matches TRBJ2-1 better. The CDR3 has 16 amino acids. Germline V gene lookup returns CDR1 MNHNY and CDR2 SVGAGI (reference sequence). The CDR3 region is CASSYSTGVPSDEQFF. The CDR3 bases are TGTGCCAGCAGTTACTCGACGGGGGTACCATCCGATGAGCAGTTCTTC.

This clonotype showed up just a few times. The CDR3 sequence is CASRPGTSSSGEQFF. In DNA form, the CDR3 reads TGTGCCAGCAGACCCGGGACTAGCTCGAGCGGTGAGCAGTTCTTC. The V call is TRBV2, the J call TRBJ2-1, with TRBD2 matching 9 bases. The germline gives CDR1 SNHLY, CDR2 FYNNEI. V was clipped by 6 bases and J by 9 bases; unmatched bases: 12. This CDR3 spans 15 amino acids.

This clonotype was seen a handful of times. This chain connects TRBV7-2 to TRBJ2-2; no definite D call. Germline assignment: CDR1 SGHTA and CDR2 FQGNSA. Trimming cost V 4 bases and J 3 bases, with 12 bases left between them. The CDR3 runs 15 residues. The CDR3 DNA follows: TGTGCCAGCAGCTGGTTTGTCGGCTACACCGGGGAGCTGTTTTTT. It specifies CASSWFVGYTGELFF.

This CDR3 is CASRLSGNTIYF. As DNA, the CDR3 is TGTGCCAGTAGGCTTTCTGGAAACACCATATATTTT. V is TRBV19 and J is TRBJ1-3; D not certain. V shed 6 bases and J shed 1 base, with 4 bases lying between them. Germline lookup yields CDR1 LNHDA and CDR2 SQIVND (reference sequence). The length of the CDR3 is 12 residues.

This clonotype showed up just a few times. This chain uses TRBV19 with TRBJ2-5; D uncertain. Germline assignment: CDR1 LNHDA and CDR2 SQIVND (reference sequence). Trimming cost V 10 bases and J 5 bases, with 17 bases left between them. CDR3 length equals 13 residues. Here the CDR3 reads CATSLTKKETQYF. The CDR3 DNA reads as TGTGCCACCTCACTCACGAAAAAGGAGACCCAGTACTTC.

This chain joins TRBV18 and TRBJ1-1; 7 bases agree with TRBD1. CDR3 length: 14 amino acids. Germline CDR1 and CDR2: KGHSH and LQKENI. Trimming at V came to 2 bases and at J to 6 bases, leaving 6 bases not matched to a gene. The CDR3 loop reads CASSPTQGTAEAFF. DNA of the CDR3: TGTGCCAGCTCACCAACACAGGGGACCGCTGAAGCTTTCTTT.

The rearrangement joins TRBV9 to TRBJ1-2, with a weak D call TRBD1 (6 bases). CDR3 length: 14 amino acids. The ends were cut back, 3 bases at V and 6 bases at J, with 15 bases in the middle. Germline loops: CDR1 SGDLS, CDR2 YYNGEE. The DNA for the CDR3 is TGTGCCAGCAGCGGCCGCAGGGGCCCGGATGGCTACACCTTC. Translating it yields CASSGRRGPDGYTF. Based on the CDR3 plus reference TRBV9 and TRBJ1-2, the full variable domain is DSGVTQTPKHLITATGQRVTLRCSPRSGDLSVYWYQQSLDQGLQFLIQYYNGEERAKGNILERFSAQQFPDLHSELNLSSLELGDSALYFCASSGRRGPDGYTFGSGTRLTVV.

About this clonotype: This may be a read error: a much more frequent sequence differs by one nucleotide. The chain uses TRBV28 and TRBJ1-5, with D maybe TRBD1 (5 bases). Germline lookup yields CDR1 MDHEN and CDR2 SYDVKM. V lost 5 bases to trimming and J lost 6 bases, with 23 bases between them. The CDR3 runs 17 residues. The CDR3 coding sequence is TGTGCCAGCAGTCTCCTGGACACGGACACCTCGTTTCAGCCCCAGCATTTT. Protein: CASSLLDTDTSFQPQHF.

The rearrangement links TRBV19 to TRBJ2-7; D is unclear. The CDR3 consists of 14 residues. Looked up from germline, CDR1 is LNHDA and CDR2 is SQIVND (reference sequence). Trimming pared 4 bases from V and 3 bases from J, leaving 13 bases between. The CDR3 DNA is TGTGCCAGTAGTACCGGACCTACAGACTACGAGCAGTACTTC. Residues: CASSTGPTDYEQYF.

The rearrangement uses TRBV6-2 or TRBV6-3 and TRBJ2-2; D is perhaps TRBD1 or TRBD2 (6 bases each). Germline CDR1 is MNHEY and CDR2 is SVGEGT. V was clipped by 5 bases and J by 7 bases, with 14 bases between them. The CDR3 is 14 residues long. CDR3 DNA: TGTGCCAGCAGTGAGGGGGGTTTCGGCGGGGAGCTGTTTTTT. This translates into CASSEGGFGGELFF.

As concerns this clonotype: A much larger clone differs from this one at a single base, so this may be a read error. The V and J genes are TRBV6-9 and TRBJ1-2; the D is unclear. The CDR3 has 13 residues. Germline V gene lookup returns CDR1 MNHGY and CDR2 SVAAGI. In nucleotides, the CDR3 is TGTGCCAGCACGGACCGTCCTAACCATGGCTACACCTTC. Its translation: CASTDRPNHGYTF.

The genes are TRBV15 and TRBJ2-7, with TRBD1 matching over 9 bases. V was clipped by 1 base and J by 0 bases; unmatched bases: 19. CDR3 length equals 21 residues. Germline V gives CDR1 LNHNV, CDR2 YYDKDF (reference sequence). Here the CDR3 reads CATSRGPPQTTGGLSSYEQYF. For the CDR3, the DNA is TGTGCCACCAGCAGAGGACCCCCGCAGACTACAGGGGGCTTAAGCTCCTACGAGCAGTACTTC. The variable domain in full, completed from reference TRBV15 and TRBJ2-7, reads DAMVIQNPRYQVTQFGKPVTLSCSQTLNHNVMYWYQQKSSQAPKLLFHYYDKDFNNEADTPDNFQSRRPNTSFCFLDIRSPGLGDTAMYLCATSRGPPQTTGGLSSYEQYFGPGTRLTVT.